The TCR beta chain described here comes from a study of shared clonotypes between healthy human individuals. This table comes from immunoSEQ multiplex PCR, and its TCRdb copy is limited to in-frame clones, with some not included. The sample holds a few million clones; 85% to 95% are singletons and the top ten take about 0.13%. Sequencing was performed on naive CD4+ T cells sorted from blood. Subset specified: CD45RA+ positively selected. The TCR was taken from a man younger than 35 in good health.

The CDR3 is CASSWAPTSYHNEQFF. CDR3 nucleotide sequence: TGCGCCAGCAGCTGGGCTCCGACTAGCTACCACAATGAGCAGTTCTTC. This chain uses TRBV5-1 with TRBJ2-1; TRBD2 matches at 7 bases. With 3 bases clipped from V and 5 bases from J, the junction kept 11 bases outside the gene matches. CDR1 is SGHRS, CDR2 YFSETQ, per germline. This CDR3 region has 16 residues.